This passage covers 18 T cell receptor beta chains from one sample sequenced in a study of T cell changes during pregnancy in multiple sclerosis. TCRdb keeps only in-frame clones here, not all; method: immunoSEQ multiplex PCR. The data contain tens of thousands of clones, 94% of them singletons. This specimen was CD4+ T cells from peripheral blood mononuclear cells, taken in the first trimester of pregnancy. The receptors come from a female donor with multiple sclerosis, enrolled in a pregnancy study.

The CDR3 loop reads CASSESRGGLQETQYF. In nucleotides, the CDR3 is TGCGCCAGCAGTGAGTCTCGCGGGGGACTCCAAGAGACCCAGTACTTC. The V and J genes are TRBV10-2 and TRBJ2-5; 7 bases are shared with TRBD2. The V gene's germline CDR1 is WSHSY and CDR2 SAAADI. The CDR3 covers 16 residues. Trimming at V came to 0 bases and at J to 1 base, leaving 5 bases not matched to a gene.

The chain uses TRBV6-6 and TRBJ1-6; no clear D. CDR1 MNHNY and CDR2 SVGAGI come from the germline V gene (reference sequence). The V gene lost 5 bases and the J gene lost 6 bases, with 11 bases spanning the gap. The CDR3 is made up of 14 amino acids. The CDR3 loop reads CASSITSGNSPLHF. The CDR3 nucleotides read TGTGCCAGCAGTATAACCAGTGGTAATTCACCCCTCCACTTT.

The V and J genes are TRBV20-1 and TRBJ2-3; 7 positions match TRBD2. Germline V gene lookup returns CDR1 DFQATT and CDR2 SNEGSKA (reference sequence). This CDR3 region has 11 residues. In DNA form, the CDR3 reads TGCGGGAGCGGGAACACAGATACGCAGTATTTT. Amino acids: CGSGNTDTQYF.

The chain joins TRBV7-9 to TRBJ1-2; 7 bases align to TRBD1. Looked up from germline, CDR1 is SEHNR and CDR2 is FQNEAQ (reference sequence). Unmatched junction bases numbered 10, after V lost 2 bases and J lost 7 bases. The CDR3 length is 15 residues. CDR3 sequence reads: CASSLKGPRGTGYTF. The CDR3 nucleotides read TGTGCCAGCAGCTTAAAGGGCCCCAGGGGGACTGGCTACACCTTC.

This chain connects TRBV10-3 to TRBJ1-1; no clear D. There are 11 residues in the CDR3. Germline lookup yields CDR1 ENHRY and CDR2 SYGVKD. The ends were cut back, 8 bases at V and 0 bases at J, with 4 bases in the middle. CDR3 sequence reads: CAISMNTEAFF. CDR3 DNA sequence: TGTGCCATCTCCATGAACACTGAAGCTTTCTTT.

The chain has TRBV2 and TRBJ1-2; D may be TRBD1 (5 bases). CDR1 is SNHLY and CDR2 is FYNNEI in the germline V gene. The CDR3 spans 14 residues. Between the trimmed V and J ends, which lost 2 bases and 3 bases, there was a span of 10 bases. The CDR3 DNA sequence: TGTGCCAGCAGTGAACAACAGGCCCACTATGGCTACACCTTC. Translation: CASSEQQAHYGYTF.

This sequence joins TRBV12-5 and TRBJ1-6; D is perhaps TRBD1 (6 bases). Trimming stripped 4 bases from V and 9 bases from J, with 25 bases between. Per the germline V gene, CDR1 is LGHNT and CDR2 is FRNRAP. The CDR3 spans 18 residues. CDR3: CASGSSRTDRVDGSPLHF. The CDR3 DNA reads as TGTGCTAGTGGTTCTAGCCGGACAGATCGGGTGGATGGTTCACCCCTCCACTTT. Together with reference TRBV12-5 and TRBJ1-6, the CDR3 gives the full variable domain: DARVTQTPRHKVTEMGQEVTMRCQPILGHNTVFWYRQTMMQGLELLAYFRNRAPLDDSGMPKDRFSAEMPDATLATLKIQPSEPRDSAVYFCASGSSRTDRVDGSPLHFGNGTRLTVT.

The CDR3 reads CASSPRDSANSPLHF. The CDR3, as DNA: TGTGCCAGCTCACCGAGGGACAGCGCGAATTCACCCCTCCACTTT. This sequence joins TRBV18 and TRBJ1-6, with 7 bases that match TRBD1. The CDR3 covers 15 residues. CDR1 is KGHSH, CDR2 LQKENI, per germline. After removal of 3 bases from V and 7 bases from J, the junction contained 6 bases not matched to a gene. Full variable domain (missing parts from reference TRBV18 and TRBJ1-6): NAGVMQNPRHLVRRRGQEARLRCSPMKGHSHVYWYRQLPEEGLKFMVYLQKENIIDESGMPKERFSAEFPKEGPSILRIQQVVRGDSAAYFCASSPRDSANSPLHFGNGTRLTVT.

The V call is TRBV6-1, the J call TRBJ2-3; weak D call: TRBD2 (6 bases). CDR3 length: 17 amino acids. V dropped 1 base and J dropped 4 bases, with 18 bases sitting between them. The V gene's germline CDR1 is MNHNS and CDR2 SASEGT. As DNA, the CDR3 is TGTGCCAGCAGTGAAGGGCGGGGACCGGAGGTATCAGATACGCAGTATTTT. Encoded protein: CASSEGRGPEVSDTQYF.

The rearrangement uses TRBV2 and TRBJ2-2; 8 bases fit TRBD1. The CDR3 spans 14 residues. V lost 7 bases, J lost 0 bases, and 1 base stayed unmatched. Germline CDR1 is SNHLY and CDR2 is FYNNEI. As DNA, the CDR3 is TGTGCCAGCATGGGACAGGCGAACACCGGGGAGCTGTTTTTT. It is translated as CASMGQANTGELFF.

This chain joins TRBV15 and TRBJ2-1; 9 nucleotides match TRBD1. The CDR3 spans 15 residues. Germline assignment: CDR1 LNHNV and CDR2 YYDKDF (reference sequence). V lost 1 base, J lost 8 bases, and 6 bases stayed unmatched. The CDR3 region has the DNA TGTGCCACCAGCAGAGGAAGGACAGGGGTTGATGAGCAGTTCTTC. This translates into CATSRGRTGVDEQFF.

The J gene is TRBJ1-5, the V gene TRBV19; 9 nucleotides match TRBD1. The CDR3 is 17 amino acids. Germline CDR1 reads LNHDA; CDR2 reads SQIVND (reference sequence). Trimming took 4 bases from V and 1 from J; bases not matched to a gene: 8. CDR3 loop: CASSRDREGGSNQPQHF. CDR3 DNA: TGTGCCAGTAGTAGGGACAGGGAGGGTGGGAGCAATCAGCCCCAGCATTTT.

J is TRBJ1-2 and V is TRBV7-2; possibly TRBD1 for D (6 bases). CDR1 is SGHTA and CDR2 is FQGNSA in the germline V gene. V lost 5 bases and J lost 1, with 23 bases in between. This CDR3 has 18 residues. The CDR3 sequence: CASSPIPGTSVVNYGYTF. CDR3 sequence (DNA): TGTGCCAGCAGCCCAATCCCCGGGACATCCGTAGTTAACTATGGCTACACCTTC.

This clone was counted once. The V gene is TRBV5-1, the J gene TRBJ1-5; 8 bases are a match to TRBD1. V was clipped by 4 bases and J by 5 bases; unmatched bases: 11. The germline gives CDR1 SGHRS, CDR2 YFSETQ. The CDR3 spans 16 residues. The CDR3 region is CASSPEAGGQYQPQHF. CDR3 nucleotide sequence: TGCGCCAGCAGCCCGGAGGCAGGGGGCCAATATCAGCCCCAGCATTTT.

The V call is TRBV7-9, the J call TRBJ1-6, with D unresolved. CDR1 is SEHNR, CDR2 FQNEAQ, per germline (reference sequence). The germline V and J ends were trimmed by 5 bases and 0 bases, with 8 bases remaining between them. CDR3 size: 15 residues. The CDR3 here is CASSPIGSYNSPLHF. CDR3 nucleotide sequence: TGTGCCAGCAGCCCTATCGGCTCCTATAATTCACCCCTCCACTTT.

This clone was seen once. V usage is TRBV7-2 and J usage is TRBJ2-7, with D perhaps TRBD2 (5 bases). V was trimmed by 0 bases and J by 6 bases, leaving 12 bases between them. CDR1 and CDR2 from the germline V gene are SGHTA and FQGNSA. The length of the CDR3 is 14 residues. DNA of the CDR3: TGTGCCAGCAGCTTAGCGGAGACTACGGGCGAGCAGTACTTC. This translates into CASSLAETTGEQYF.

The CDR3: CASRDPVAGGVGELFF. CDR3 in DNA: TGTGCCAGCAGGGACCCGGTCGCAGGGGGTGTCGGGGAGCTGTTTTTT. The J gene is TRBJ2-2, the V gene TRBV6-6; TRBD1 agrees at 7 bases. V lost 6 bases and J lost 7; bases outside the gene matches: 14. This CDR3 contains 16 residues. The germline V gene encodes CDR1 MNHNY and CDR2 SVGAGI (reference sequence).

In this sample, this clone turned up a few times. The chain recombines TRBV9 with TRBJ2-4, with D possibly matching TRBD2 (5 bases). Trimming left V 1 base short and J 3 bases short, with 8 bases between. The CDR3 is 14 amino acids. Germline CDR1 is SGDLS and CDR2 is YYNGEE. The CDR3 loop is CASSVSGSKNIQYF. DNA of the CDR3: TGTGCCAGCAGCGTATCTGGGAGCAAAAACATTCAGTACTTC.